This TCR beta chain emerged from a study of identical twins. V lost 6 bases and J lost 3; bases outside the gene matches: 11. The germline CDR1 and CDR2 sequences are KGHSH and LQKENI. The CDR3 runs to 15 residues. TCRdb itself ran the 5' RACE reads through MiXCR, one entry per CDR3 protein. The table shows fewer than 900,000 distinct CDR3 sequences, with over 15% occurring only once. This clonotype turned up a few times. Another study also made use of these data, one on T cells expressing NK-cell markers. That report notes: Sorted CD3+CD56+NKG2C+, CD3+CD56+NKG2C- and CD3+CD56-NKG2C+ T-cell subsets were beta-chain profiled. The authors applied an anti-gamma-delta TCR antibody in several experiments, and it restricted sorting to alpha-beta TCR T cells.

The sequencing sample was made of PBMCs. The chain employs TRBV18 and TRBJ2-7; the match to TRBD2 covers 7 bases. The TCR comes from a woman under 30 in good health. CDR3 loop: CASSATSGAFYEQYF. The CDR3 nucleotides are TGTGCCAGCTCGGCGACGAGCGGGGCCTTCTACGAGCAGTACTTC.